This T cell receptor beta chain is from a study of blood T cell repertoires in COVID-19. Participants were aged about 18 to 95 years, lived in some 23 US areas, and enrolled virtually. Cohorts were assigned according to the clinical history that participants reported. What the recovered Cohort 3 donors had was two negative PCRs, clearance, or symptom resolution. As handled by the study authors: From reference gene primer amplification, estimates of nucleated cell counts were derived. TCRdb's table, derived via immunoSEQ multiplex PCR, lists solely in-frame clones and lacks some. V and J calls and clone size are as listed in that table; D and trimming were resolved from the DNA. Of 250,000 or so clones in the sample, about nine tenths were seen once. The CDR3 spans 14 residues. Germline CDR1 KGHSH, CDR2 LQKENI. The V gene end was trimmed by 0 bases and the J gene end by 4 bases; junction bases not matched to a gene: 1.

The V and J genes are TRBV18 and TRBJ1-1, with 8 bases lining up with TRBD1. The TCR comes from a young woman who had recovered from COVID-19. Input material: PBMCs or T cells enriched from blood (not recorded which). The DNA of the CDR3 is TGTGCCAGCTCACCACCAACAGGGGGCACTGAAGCTTTCTTT. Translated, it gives CASSPPTGGTEAFF.